This T cell receptor (beta chain) was obtained from a study of T cell changes during pregnancy in multiple sclerosis (dated by TCRdb to between 2018 and 2021). Study-wide context: The study looked at changes in the T cell repertoire across pregnancy in women with multiple sclerosis.

Sequences SGHRS (CDR1) and YFSETQ (CDR2) are obtained from the germline V gene. There are 14 amino acids in the CDR3, from cysteine to phenylalanine inclusive. Only the CDR3 DNA is retained, 42 bases long and in frame from the first base. V is clipped by 2 bases and J by 6 bases, and the sequence between their germline boundaries is 11 bases long. With respect to this clone: Its specific antigen is unknown. Nothing much larger sits one base from this clone, and base qualities are not available.

The library was built by means of the immunoSEQ multiplex PCR assay. Entries here come from immuneACCESS through TCRdb and include only in-frame sequences with V and J called. Some clones fail to appear in such tables; in the studies checked, an unresolved V gene covers under half of the shortfall, and the cause of the remainder is unknown. This sample comprises some 85,000 clones, nearly 95% of them detected only once. 0.85% to 1.2% of the sample goes to the ten largest clones. Sequenced here: peripheral blood, sampled in the second trimester of pregnancy. Rearrangement joined TRBV5-1 to TRBJ1-4, with a tentative D gene TRBD1 over 5 matching bases. This sequence was found in a female donor with multiple sclerosis, enrolled in a pregnancy study. The DNA is as follows: TGCGCCAGCAGCTTCGGGGGTGGGGATGAAAAACTGTTTTTT. It specifies CASSFGGGDEKLFF.